The 23 T cell receptor beta chains reported below all come from one sample, sequenced in a study of T cells in Graves' hyperthyroidism and ophthalmopathy. Amplification of TCR beta CDR3 regions used RNA as the template. Primed by the HTBI set, a first-round RT-PCR was run on the TCR CDR3. Each CDR3 protein is one row after TCRdb ran MiXCR on the multiplex PCR reads. The sample consists of over 650,000 distinct CDR3 sequences, over 40% of them appearing once. The specimen was peripheral blood or thyroid tissue (not recorded which). These receptors came from an adult man with Graves' disease, either hyperthyroidism or ophthalmopathy (not recorded which).

The chain couples TRBV20-1 to TRBJ2-7, with TRBD2 as a possible D gene (5 bases). There are 13 residues in the CDR3. V lost 2 bases and J 3 bases, leaving 11 bases between the germline ends. The germline V gene has CDR1 DFQATT and CDR2 SNEGSKA (reference sequence). CDR3 sequence reads: CSARSGSGYEQYF. CDR3 bases: TGCAGTGCTAGATCTGGCAGCGGCTACGAGCAGTACTTC.

The chain couples TRBV29-1 to TRBJ1-2; D may be TRBD1 (6 bases). V was shortened by 5 bases and J by 8 bases, with 12 bases between the two germline ends. The CDR3 contains 11 residues. CDR1 SQVTM and CDR2 ANQGSEA come from the germline V gene. Here the CDR3 DNA reads TGCAGCGTTAGGACAGTTGAAGGCTACACCTTC. It translates to CSVRTVEGYTF.

The chain recombines TRBV20-1 with TRBJ2-7; D gene ambiguous. The ends were cut back, 0 bases at V and 8 bases at J, with 17 bases in the middle. The CDR3 totals 14 residues. The germline gives CDR1 DFQATT, CDR2 SNEGSKA (reference sequence). The chain's CDR3 is CSARDRASQPQQYF. The DNA of the CDR3 is TGCAGTGCTAGAGATAGGGCCAGTCAGCCCCAGCAGTACTTC.

CDR3 region: CSARRQSSYEQYF. The CDR3 DNA reads as TGCAGTGCTAGACGACAAAGCTCCTACGAGCAGTACTTC. This sequence joins TRBV20-1 and TRBJ2-7; D unresolved. Trimming cost V 2 bases and J 0 bases, with 8 bases left between them. The CDR3 consists of 13 residues. CDR1 is DFQATT, CDR2 SNEGSKA, per germline (reference sequence).

In its sample, this clonotype was seen once. This chain links TRBV29-1 with TRBJ1-2; D remains unclear. V was cut by 3 bases and J by 4 bases, with 9 bases left in between. Per germline, CDR1 SQVTM and CDR2 ANQGSEA. The CDR3 is 12 residues long. The CDR3 spells CSVDLPTYGYTF. The CDR3 nucleotides are TGCAGCGTTGATTTGCCCACCTATGGCTACACCTTC. The full variable domain, completed using reference TRBV29-1 and TRBJ1-2, is SAVISQKPSRDICQRGTSLTIQCQVDSQVTMMFWYRQQPGQSLTLIATANQGSEATYESGFVIDKFPISRPNLTFSTLTVSNMSPEDSSIYLCSVDLPTYGYTFGSGTRLTVV.

This clonotype has a handful of counts. The chain carries TRBV5-5 and TRBJ1-4, with D possibly TRBD1 on 6 matching bases. V lost 8 bases and J 0 bases, leaving 17 bases between the germline ends. From germline, CDR1 is SGHKS and CDR2 YYEKEE (reference sequence). The CDR3 consists of 16 residues. CDR3 in DNA: TGTGCCAGTCGAGCCAGGGGACGAACAACTAATGAAAAACTGTTTTTT. It specifies CASRARGRTTNEKLFF.

Ten or more counts support this clonotype. The rearrangement links TRBV5-1 to TRBJ2-7, with D hard to call. CDR3 length: 16 amino acids. V lost 0 bases and J lost 7, with 20 bases in between. CDR1 is SGHRS and CDR2 is YFSETQ in the germline V gene. The CDR3 sequence: CASSLAERRSGLEQYF. The CDR3 region has the DNA TGCGCCAGCAGCTTGGCCGAGAGGCGGTCTGGTTTGGAGCAGTACTTC.

The sample holds a few counts of this clonotype. This rearrangement joins TRBV7-2 to TRBJ2-5; D gene uncertain. Germline CDR1 reads SGHTA; CDR2 reads FQGNSA. V was shortened by 5 bases and J by 7 bases, with 11 bases between the two germline ends. The CDR3 consists of 12 residues. CDR3 coding DNA: TGTGCCAGCAGCCAACTGGACGGGACCCAGTACTTC. Translating gives CASSQLDGTQYF. The variable domain in full, with the rest retrieved from reference TRBV7-2 and TRBJ2-5, is GAGVSQSPSNKVTEKGKDVELRCDPISGHTALYWYRQSLGQGLEFLIYFQGNSAPDKSGLPSDRFSAERTGGSVSTLTIQRTQQEDSAVYLCASSQLDGTQYFGPGTRLLVL.

The rearrangement joins TRBV30 to TRBJ1-2, with D possibly TRBD1 on 5 matching bases. Germline loops: CDR1 GTSNPN, CDR2 SVGIG (reference sequence). The CDR3 spans 12 residues. With 3 bases removed from V and 8 bases from J, the gap between germline ends came to 13 bases. DNA for the CDR3: TGTGCCTGGAGGACCCGCGGGGGGGGCTACACCTTC. Protein product: CAWRTRGGGYTF.

The table lists this clonotype with a few counts. The genes are TRBV7-9 and TRBJ2-5; 8 bases are shared with TRBD1. Germline V gene data show CDR1 as SEHNR and CDR2 as FQNEAQ (reference sequence). J was trimmed by 1 base and V by 5 bases; bases with no gene match: 9. The CDR3 contains 16 residues. Here the CDR3 DNA reads TGTGCCAGCAGCATACGGACAGGGAAGGGCCAAGAGACCCAGTACTTC. Encoded protein: CASSIRTGKGQETQYF.

This clonotype was picked up many times. The V gene is TRBV25-1, the J gene TRBJ1-2; no firm D call. The CDR3 sequence is 12 residues long. Trimming left V 2 bases short and J 9 bases short, with 10 bases between. Looked up from germline, CDR1 is MGHDK and CDR2 is SYGVNS. The CDR3 loop reads CASSEGENRYTF. CDR3 sequence (DNA): TGTGCCAGCAGTGAAGGTGAGAACCGCTACACCTTC.

V gene TRBV24-1 combines with J gene TRBJ1-5; D is unresolved. This CDR3 region has 16 residues. V gave up 7 bases and J gave up 2 bases, with 17 bases separating them. Germline V CDR1 and CDR2: KGHDR, SFDVKD. In nucleotides, the CDR3 is TGTGCCACCAGGCGCGTGAGCCCCGGTGGCAATCAGCCCCAGCATTTT. Its protein is CATRRVSPGGNQPQHF.

The rearrangement joins TRBV12-3 or TRBV12-4 to TRBJ2-5, with TRBD2 as a possible D gene (6 bases). This CDR3 has 15 amino acids. Trimming removed 5 bases from V and 2 bases from J, with 15 bases in between. The DNA of the CDR3 is TGTGCCAGCAGTCAAAGACTAGTGAGGCAAGAGACCCAGTACTTC. It codes for CASSQRLVRQETQYF.

This clonotype was picked up a small number of times. The chain employs TRBV6-5 and TRBJ1-2, with 10 bases fitting TRBD1. CDR1 and CDR2 (germline): MNHEY, SVGAGI. J lost 8 bases, V lost 4 bases, and 13 bases had no gene match. The CDR3 is 16 amino acids. The CDR3 region has the DNA TGTGCCAGCAGTTTCTCATCTAGACAGGGGGCGCTCGGCTACACCTTC. The encoded protein is CASSFSSRQGALGYTF.

This clonotype was detected many times. The CDR3 coding sequence is TGTGCCAGCAGCTTGGGTAAGGATCAGCCCCAGCATTTT. Its translation: CASSLGKDQPQHF. The chain employs TRBV7-3 and TRBJ1-5; D gene unclear. This CDR3 comprises 13 residues. Trimming took 3 bases from V and 5 from J, leaving 8 bases between them. From germline, CDR1 is SGHTA and CDR2 FQGTGA.

The chain has TRBV29-1 and TRBJ1-1; D perhaps matches TRBD1 (6 bases). Trimming removed 5 bases from V and 8 bases from J, with 12 bases in between. CDR3 length: 11 residues. Per the germline V gene, CDR1 is SQVTM and CDR2 is ANQGSEA. CDR3 nucleotides: TGCAGCGTTTACCAGGGGTCCGAAGCTTTCTTT. Protein product: CSVYQGSEAFF.

The chain employs TRBV11-1 and TRBJ1-5; D gene uncertain. Trimming stripped 5 bases from V and 0 bases from J, with 14 bases between. Germline CDR1 is SGHAT and CDR2 is FQDESV (reference sequence). The CDR3 runs 16 residues. CDR3 DNA sequence: TGTGCCAGCAGCCCTAATCCTTGGTATAGCAATCAGCCCCAGCATTTT. Protein sequence: CASSPNPWYSNQPQHF.

This sequence joins TRBV7-9 and TRBJ2-7; TRBD1 matches 8 bases. V gave up 4 bases and J gave up 1 base; unmatched junction bases: 9. The germline V gene encodes CDR1 SEHNR and CDR2 FQNEAQ (reference sequence). This CDR3 has 16 amino acids. The CDR3: CASSSTGVGLSYEQYF. The CDR3 DNA is TGTGCCAGCAGCTCGACAGGGGTGGGATTGTCCTACGAGCAGTACTTC.

With regard to this clonotype: This may be a read error: a much more frequent sequence differs by one nucleotide. V is TRBV24-1 and J is TRBJ2-7, with a possible D match to TRBD2 (6 bases). Trimming removed 5 bases from V and 9 bases from J, with 19 bases in between. The germline V gene has CDR1 KGHDR and CDR2 SFDVKD. CDR3 size: 14 residues. The DNA for the CDR3 is TGTGCCACCAGTGCTCGGGCAGGGCTCGGGGGGCAGTACTTC. This gives the protein CATSARAGLGGQYF.

This clonotype was counted a few times. The V gene is TRBV9, the J gene TRBJ2-7, with 9 bases aligning to TRBD1. The CDR3 is made up of 14 amino acids. J was trimmed by 5 bases and V by 5 bases; bases with no gene match: 8. Germline V lookup: CDR1 SGDLS, CDR2 YYNGEE. The CDR3 sequence is CASSYRDRDHEQYF. The DNA of the CDR3 is TGTGCCAGCAGTTATCGGGACAGGGACCACGAGCAGTACTTC.

The V gene is TRBV7-2, the J gene TRBJ2-7; TRBD2 might be the D (5 bases). V lost 5 bases to trimming and J lost 5 bases, with 16 bases between them. The germline V gene encodes CDR1 SGHTA and CDR2 FQGNSA. This CDR3 contains 14 residues. CDR3 sequence: CASSPRTLRDEQYF. CDR3 DNA sequence: TGTGCCAGCAGCCCTCGGACCTTGAGGGACGAGCAGTACTTC.

This clonotype was recorded at least ten times. V usage is TRBV10-3 and J usage is TRBJ1-4; D gene ambiguous. Germline CDR1 ENHRY, CDR2 SYGVKD. The CDR3 spans 14 residues. V lost 3 bases and J lost 4, with 9 bases in between. Here the CDR3 reads CAISEADGNEKLFF. In nucleotides, the CDR3 is TGTGCCATCAGTGAAGCGGACGGTAATGAAAAACTGTTTTTT.

This clonotype was observed once. The CDR3 DNA sequence: TGTGCCAGCAGCCCCAACTTCGGCGGGGATCAGCCCCAGCATTTT. This gives the protein CASSPNFGGDQPQHF. This chain joins TRBV10-3 and TRBJ1-5; D gene unclear. V lost 10 bases and J 5 bases, leaving 21 bases between the germline ends. This CDR3 is 15 amino acids long. CDR1 and CDR2 from the germline V gene are ENHRY and SYGVKD.